Following are 7 T cell receptor beta chains from one sample sequenced in a study of blood T cell repertoires in COVID-19. Method: immunoSEQ multiplex PCR; TCRdb's copy keeps in-frame clones and lacks some. The profile shows hundreds of thousands of clones, roughly 91% of them singletons. The material sequenced was peripheral blood. The receptors originated from a man between 35 and 55 years old with acute or convalescent COVID-19.

The chain combines TRBV19 with TRBJ2-2, with D unclear. Germline CDR1 is LNHDA and CDR2 is SQIVND (reference sequence). V lost 4 bases to trimming and J lost 11 bases, with 14 bases between them. CDR3 length: 13 residues. The CDR3 spells CASSKTPWAELFF. CDR3 in DNA: TGTGCCAGTAGTAAGACCCCATGGGCTGAGCTGTTTTTT.

This clone was seen a single time. The J gene is TRBJ1-1, the V gene TRBV19; a weak D match, TRBD1 (5 bases). Germline V gene sequence: CDR1 LNHDA, CDR2 SQIVND (reference sequence). CDR3 length equals 14 residues. Trimming removed 1 base from V and 5 bases from J, with 11 bases in between. Written as DNA, the CDR3 is TGTGCCAGTAGTATAGTGGGGCGATGGACTGAAGCTTTCTTT. This gives the protein CASSIVGRWTEAFF.

This clone was found once. The chain employs TRBV19 and TRBJ1-5, with D unresolved. Trimming pared 7 bases from V and 0 bases from J, leaving 16 bases between. CDR3 length: 16 residues. CDR1 is LNHDA and CDR2 is SQIVND in the germline V gene (reference sequence). The CDR3 protein is CASMGTTVGSNQPQHF. Here the CDR3 DNA reads TGTGCCAGTATGGGCACCACCGTTGGTAGCAATCAGCCCCAGCATTTT.

The chain recombines TRBV4-1 with TRBJ2-7, with TRBD1 identical over 8 bases. This CDR3 contains 14 residues. Unmatched junction bases numbered 4, after V lost 1 base and J lost 5 bases. Germline loops: CDR1 MGHRA, CDR2 YSYEKL. CDR3 DNA sequence: TGCGCCAGCAGCCAAGTGAGACAGGGGAACGAGCAGTACTTC. Its protein product is CASSQVRQGNEQYF.

The V gene is TRBV18, the J gene TRBJ1-1; TRBD1 is a possible D gene (6 bases). Trimming pared 5 bases from V and 2 bases from J, leaving 15 bases between. Germline loops: CDR1 KGHSH, CDR2 LQKENI. This CDR3 is built from 15 residues. The CDR3 DNA reads as TGTGCCAGCTCATCTGTCCCGGGACACAACACTGAAGCTTTCTTT. Translated, it gives CASSSVPGHNTEAFF.

The gene calls are TRBV5-6 and TRBJ2-3; 9 bases map to TRBD2. Germline V lookup: CDR1 SGHDT, CDR2 YYEEEE. The CDR3 contains 18 residues. Trimming took 4 bases from V and 1 from J; bases not matched to a gene: 13. Here the CDR3 reads CASSRLAGSGSGTDTQYF. The CDR3 DNA follows: TGTGCCAGCAGCCGTCTAGCGGGGTCCGGGTCTGGCACAGATACGCAGTATTTT.

The chain combines TRBV19 with TRBJ1-1, with no clear D. The CDR3 consists of 14 residues. Trimming took off 5 bases at V and 1 base at J, with 11 bases between the two ends. Germline loops: CDR1 LNHDA, CDR2 SQIVND (reference sequence). CDR3 sequence reads: CASSRPGSNTEAFF. The CDR3 nucleotides read TGTGCCAGTAGTCGTCCAGGATCGAACACTGAAGCTTTCTTT.